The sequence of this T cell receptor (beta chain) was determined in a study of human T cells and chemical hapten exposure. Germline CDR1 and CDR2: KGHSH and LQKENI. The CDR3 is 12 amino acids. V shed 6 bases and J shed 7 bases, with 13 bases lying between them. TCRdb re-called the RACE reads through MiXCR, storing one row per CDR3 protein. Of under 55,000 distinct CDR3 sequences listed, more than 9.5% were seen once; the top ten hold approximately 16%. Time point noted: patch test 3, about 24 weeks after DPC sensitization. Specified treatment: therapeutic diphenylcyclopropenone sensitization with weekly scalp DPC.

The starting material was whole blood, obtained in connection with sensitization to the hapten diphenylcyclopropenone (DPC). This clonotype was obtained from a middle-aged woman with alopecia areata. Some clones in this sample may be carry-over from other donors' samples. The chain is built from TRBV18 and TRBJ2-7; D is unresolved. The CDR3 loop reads CASSLDGPEQYF. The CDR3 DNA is TGTGCCAGCTCCCTCGACGGGCCAGAGCAGTACTTC.